This passage covers 3 T cell receptor beta chains from one sample sequenced in a study of blood T cell repertoires in COVID-19. The protocol was immunoSEQ multiplex PCR, while the TCRdb copy is restricted to in-frame clones and leaves out a portion. The table records about 350,000 clones, over 80% of them present only once. Source material: peripheral blood. The receptors originated from a young man with COVID-19, enrolled during active disease.

The CDR3 region has the DNA TGTGCCAGTAGTATGTGGGGGGGCCCCTACAATGAGCAGTTCTTC. Protein: CASSMWGGPYNEQFF. V and J are TRBV19 and TRBJ2-1; tentatively, D is TRBD2 (7 bases). V lost 3 bases and J lost 2, with 11 bases in between. CDR3 length: 15 residues. Germline CDR1 is LNHDA and CDR2 is SQIVND (reference sequence).

The chain has TRBV7-2 and TRBJ2-7; 7 bases fit TRBD2. Per germline, CDR1 SGHTA and CDR2 FQGNSA. Trimming at V came to 5 bases and at J to 0 bases, leaving 4 bases not matched to a gene. The CDR3 length is 14 residues. This CDR3 reads CASSREAGSYEQYF. The CDR3 DNA is TGTGCCAGCAGCCGGGAGGCGGGCTCCTACGAGCAGTACTTC.

The chain combines TRBV7-3 with TRBJ2-7; TRBD2 might be the D (5 bases). The germline V and J ends were trimmed by 5 bases and 6 bases, with 17 bases remaining between them. Germline CDR1 reads SGHTA; CDR2 reads FQGTGA. The CDR3 is 14 amino acids. This chain's CDR3 is CASSLDSPWGEQYF. In nucleotides, the CDR3 is TGTGCCAGCAGCCTGGACTCGCCATGGGGCGAGCAGTACTTC. Using reference TRBV7-3 and TRBJ2-7 for the parts outside the CDR3, the full variable domain is GAGVSQTPSNKVTEKGKYVELRCDPISGHTALYWYRQSLGQGPEFLIYFQGTGAADDSGLPNDRFFAVRPEGSVSTLKIQRTERGDSAVYLCASSLDSPWGEQYFGPGTRLTVT.